These T cell receptor beta chains were read from a single sample in a study of blood T cells in healthy people across ages. Using its own MiXCR run on the 5' RACE reads, TCRdb lists one record per CDR3 protein. The table includes 780,000 or so distinct CDR3 sequences, approximately 25% detected once. This same sample was also taken into another study, of T cells of mothers and their children.

The material sequenced was blood. All receptors come from a boy aged 5-17 years in good health. The CDR3 runs from the conserved cysteine through the conserved F or W. D genes are given only for firm matches. Some rows mark clone size as missing; the rest say once, few, many or name a class of expanded clone.

j_gene | v_gene | abundance | d_gene | CDR3aa | CDR3nt
TRBJ2-5 | TRBV29-1 | once | TRBD2 | CSVVAGVGWETQYF | TGCAGCGTCGTGGCGGGGGTGGGATGGGAGACCCAGTACTTC
TRBJ2-1 | TRBV28 | few | . | CASSFQGAGHNEQFF | TGTGCCAGCAGTTTCCAGGGCGCGGGTCACAATGAGCAGTTCTTC
TRBJ2-7 | TRBV15 | . | . | CATSRPNREEQYF | TGTGCCACCAGCAGACCTAACAGGGAGGAGCAGTACTTC
TRBJ1-3 | TRBV11-2 | . | . | CASSLGNRPSSGNTIYF | TGTGCCAGCAGCTTAGGAAACAGGCCGAGCTCTGGAAACACCATATATTTT
TRBJ2-7 | TRBV29-1 | . | TRBD1 | CSVAPQGNYEQYF | TGCAGCGTTGCCCCACAGGGGAACTACGAGCAGTACTTC
TRBJ1-2 | TRBV7-9 | . | TRBD1 | CASSSDRSYTF | TGTGCCAGCAGCTCGGACAGGTCCTACACCTTC
TRBJ2-7 | TRBV9 | few | TRBD2 | CASSVSSGSSYEQYF | TGTGCCAGCAGCGTGTCTAGCGGGAGCTCCTACGAGCAGTACTTC
TRBJ2-7 | TRBV28 | few | TRBD1 | CASSEQQGAYEQYF | TGTGCCAGCAGCGAACAACAGGGGGCCTACGAGCAGTACTTC
TRBJ2-7 | TRBV6-5 | . | TRBD1 | CASTAQGVGEQYF | TGTGCCAGCACCGCTCAGGGGGTGGGTGAGCAGTACTTC
TRBJ2-7 | TRBV27 | . | . | CASSSPRAGNGWKAYEQYF | TGTGCCAGCAGTTCCCCTCGGGCGGGCAATGGTTGGAAGGCCTACGAGCAGTACTTC
TRBJ1-3 | TRBV28 | . | . | CASSLIWPLPPGNTIYF | TGTGCCAGCAGTTTAATTTGGCCTCTGCCCCCTGGAAACACCATATATTTT
TRBJ2-4 | TRBV9 | . | . | CASSAGIQNIQYF | TGTGCCAGTAGCGCAGGAATTCAAAACATTCAGTACTTC
TRBJ1-2 | TRBV14 | few | . | CASSQESGDGPYDGYTF | TGTGCCAGCAGCCAAGAATCAGGGGACGGACCCTATGATGGCTACACCTTC
TRBJ2-2 | TRBV9 | few | . | CASSAGSGSGELFF | TGTGCCAGCAGCGCCGGGAGTGGTTCCGGGGAGCTGTTTTTT
TRBJ2-7 | TRBV25-1 | . | . | CASSVPGPRNEQYF | TGTGCCAGCAGTGTACCGGGGCCAAGAAACGAGCAGTACTTC
TRBJ2-1 | TRBV29-1 | . | TRBD1 | CSVDRDRGPTSYNEQFF | TGCAGCGTTGACAGGGACAGGGGGCCAACCTCCTACAATGAGCAGTTCTTC
TRBJ2-5 | TRBV18 | . | . | CASSHREADQETQYF | TGTGCCAGCTCACATCGAGAGGCGGACCAAGAGACCCAGTACTTC
TRBJ2-4 | TRBV5-1 | . | . | CASSTNTGFVNIQYF | TGCGCCAGCAGCACTAACACGGGTTTTGTGAACATTCAGTACTTC
TRBJ2-7 | TRBV19 | few | . | CASSIIRDKVIGEQYF | TGTGCCAGTAGTATCATCCGGGACAAAGTTATTGGCGAGCAGTACTTC
TRBJ1-2 | TRBV5-1 | . | . | CASGLETENYGYTF | TGCGCCAGCGGCTTGGAAACGGAAAACTATGGCTACACCTTC
TRBJ1-1 | TRBV28 | few | . | CASSRDTLGTEAFF | TGTGCCAGCAGCCGGGACACTTTGGGCACTGAAGCTTTCTTT
TRBJ1-2 | TRBV6-2/TRBV6-3 | . | . | CASSYAGTYYGYTF | TGTGCCAGCAGTTACGCTGGGACCTACTATGGCTACACCTTC
TRBJ1-1 | TRBV28 | . | . | CASLAVGGLNTEAFF | TGTGCCAGCCTCGCCGTAGGGGGGCTGAACACTGAAGCTTTCTTT
TRBJ2-7 | TRBV7-6 | few | . | CASSLGTEAGPGYEQYF | TGTGCCAGCAGCTTAGGTACCGAGGCAGGGCCTGGATACGAGCAGTACTTC
TRBJ2-5 | TRBV4-3 | . | TRBD2 | CASSRETSGHYQETQYF | TGCGCCAGCAGTCGCGAGACTAGCGGGCATTACCAAGAGACCCAGTACTTC
TRBJ1-6 | TRBV4-3 | . | . | CASSQVPGQYNSPLHF | TGCGCCAGCAGCCAAGTGCCGGGTCAATATAATTCACCCCTCCACTTT
TRBJ2-1 | TRBV3-1 | few | TRBD1 | CASGWTGGLNEQFF | TGTGCCAGCGGATGGACAGGGGGCCTCAATGAGCAGTTCTTC
TRBJ1-1 | TRBV3-1 | . | . | CASSYQSGTEAFF | TGTGCCAGCAGCTACCAGTCGGGAACTGAAGCTTTCTTT
TRBJ2-2 | TRBV29-1 | few | TRBD1 | CSVEVDRAAGELFF | TGCAGCGTTGAAGTGGACAGGGCGGCCGGGGAGCTGTTTTTT